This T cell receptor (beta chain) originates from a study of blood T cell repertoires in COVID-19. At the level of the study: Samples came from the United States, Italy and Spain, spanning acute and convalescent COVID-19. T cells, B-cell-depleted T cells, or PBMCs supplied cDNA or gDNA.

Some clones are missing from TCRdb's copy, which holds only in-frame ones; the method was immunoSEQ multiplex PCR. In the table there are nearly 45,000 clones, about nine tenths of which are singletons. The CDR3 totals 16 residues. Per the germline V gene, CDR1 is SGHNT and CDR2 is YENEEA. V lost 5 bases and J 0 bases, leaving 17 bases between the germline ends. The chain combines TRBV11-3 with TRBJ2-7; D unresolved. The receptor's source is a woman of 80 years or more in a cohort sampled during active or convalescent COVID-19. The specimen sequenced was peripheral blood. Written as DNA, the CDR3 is TGTGCCAGCAGCCGTCCGGTGGTTTTATTCTCCTACGAGCAGTACTTC. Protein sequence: CASSRPVVLFSYEQYF.